The 23 T cell receptor beta chains below were found in one sample sequenced in a study of cytotoxic CD8 clonotypes in ibrutinib-treated CLL. TCRdb keeps only in-frame clones here, not all; method: immunoSEQ multiplex PCR. Of some 300,000 clones listed, 70% to 80% are singletons. Sequences were derived from PBMCs, sampled before ibrutinib treatment. The receptors were sampled from a human donor with chronic lymphocytic leukemia.

The rearrangement joins TRBV4-3 to TRBJ1-5, with no clear D. With 0 bases removed from V and 5 bases from J, the gap between germline ends came to 11 bases. This CDR3 comprises 15 residues. The germline gives CDR1 LGHNA, CDR2 YSLEER. CDR3 sequence: CASSQDRVTDQPQHF. DNA for the CDR3: TGCGCCAGCAGCCAAGATAGAGTTACAGATCAGCCCCAGCATTTT.

The chain recombines TRBV30 with TRBJ2-7; unclear D gene. The CDR3 is 13 residues long. The germline gives CDR1 GTSNPN, CDR2 SVGIG (reference sequence). V was cut by 5 bases and J by 6 bases, with 17 bases left in between. This chain's CDR3 is CAWLRKPVGEQYF. CDR3 bases: TGTGCCTGGCTCCGCAAGCCCGTCGGCGAGCAGTACTTC. The full variable domain, with the rest looked up from reference TRBV30 and TRBJ2-7, is SQTIHQWPATLVQPVGSPLSLECTVEGTSNPNLYWYRQAAGRGLQLLFYSVGIGQISSEVPQNLSASRPQDRQFILSSKKLLLSDSGFYLCAWLRKPVGEQYFGPGTRLTVT.

The rearrangement uses TRBV11-2 and TRBJ2-1; 10 bases line up with TRBD2. The CDR3 covers 16 residues. Germline V gene data show CDR1 as SGHAT and CDR2 as FQNNGV. The ends lost 1 base at V and 8 bases at J; junction bases unmatched: 8. This CDR3 reads CASSLALAGRWDEQFF. CDR3 in DNA: TGTGCCAGCAGCTTAGCACTAGCGGGACGTTGGGATGAGCAGTTCTTC.

The rearrangement joins TRBV20-1 to TRBJ1-1; D remains ambiguous. Germline V gene data show CDR1 as DFQATT and CDR2 as SNEGSKA (reference sequence). The CDR3 runs 11 residues. Trimming left V 1 base short and J 5 bases short, with 5 bases between. Here the CDR3 reads CSARAYTEAFF. In nucleotides, the CDR3 is TGCAGTGCTAGAGCCTATACTGAAGCTTTCTTT.

The chain combines TRBV29-1 with TRBJ2-2; 8 bases are shared with TRBD1. Germline V CDR1 and CDR2: SQVTM, ANQGSEA. V lost 4 bases, J lost 7 bases, and 8 bases stayed unmatched. The CDR3 sequence is 14 residues long. CDR3 loop: CSVAVRGLVGELFF. In DNA, the CDR3 is TGCAGCGTTGCCGTCAGGGGGCTGGTCGGGGAGCTGTTTTTT.

This clone has more than one count but fewer than ten. J is TRBJ1-2 and V is TRBV7-9; 7 nucleotides line up with TRBD1. Germline lookup yields CDR1 SEHNR and CDR2 FQNEAQ (reference sequence). V trimming: 6 bases; J trimming: 3 bases; junction bases outside the gene matches: 7. The CDR3 totals 14 residues. Written as DNA, the CDR3 is TGTGCCAGCAGTCCTCATACAGGGGACTATGGCTACACCTTC. Translation: CASSPHTGDYGYTF. The full variable domain, its missing parts supplied by reference TRBV7-9 and TRBJ1-2, is DTGVSQNPRHKITKRGQNVTFRCDPISEHNRLYWYRQTLGQGPEFLTYFQNEAQLEKSRLLSDRFSAERPKGSFSTLEIQRTEQGDSAMYLCASSPHTGDYGYTFGSGTRLTVV.

The chain uses TRBV27 and TRBJ1-2, with D perhaps TRBD1 (6 bases). This CDR3 has 17 residues. Germline V gene lookup returns CDR1 MNHEY and CDR2 SMNVEV (reference sequence). V was clipped by 0 bases and J by 3 bases, with 17 bases between them. DNA for the CDR3: TGTGCCAGCAGTTTATCGGTACAGGGATTAAGGGACTATGGCTACACCTTC. It codes for CASSLSVQGLRDYGYTF.

In this sample, this clone turned up a few times. This chain links TRBV2 with TRBJ2-7; D is possibly TRBD2 (6 bases). Trimming cost V 6 bases and J 6 bases, with 15 bases left between them. Per the germline V gene, CDR1 is SNHLY and CDR2 is FYNNEI. The length of the CDR3 is 13 residues. The CDR3 DNA reads as TGTGCCAGCAGGGGCGGGGCTTTCTCCGAGCAGTACTTC. This sequence encodes CASRGGAFSEQYF.

V is TRBV11-3 and J is TRBJ2-1; TRBD2 matches 7 bases. V lost 3 bases, J lost 5 bases, and 7 bases stayed unmatched. This CDR3 contains 15 residues. Germline lookup yields CDR1 SGHNT and CDR2 YENEEA. The CDR3 loop reads CASSFASGQNNEQFF. CDR3 DNA: TGTGCCAGCAGCTTCGCTAGCGGACAAAACAATGAGCAGTTCTTC.

The CDR3 DNA is TGCGCCAGCAGCACGCTAGCGGGTTCATTTCGTGAGCAGTTCTTC. Translation: CASSTLAGSFREQFF. The chain combines TRBV10-2 with TRBJ2-1; TRBD2 matches 8 bases. The CDR3 is made up of 15 amino acids. Germline V gives CDR1 WSHSY, CDR2 SAAADI. After removal of 6 bases from V and 9 bases from J, the junction contained 13 bases not matched to a gene.

The rearrangement joins TRBV5-1 to TRBJ1-2; 7 positions match TRBD1. The J segment lost 8 bases and the V segment lost 7 bases, leaving 14 bases of the junction unmatched. Germline CDR1 reads SGHRS; CDR2 reads YFSETQ. This CDR3 contains 14 residues. Here the CDR3 DNA reads TGCGCCAGCGGCCAACTGACAGGGAAGGAAGGCTACACCTTC. It is translated as CASGQLTGKEGYTF.

The rearrangement joins TRBV5-1 to TRBJ1-1, with D perhaps matching TRBD1 (5 bases). The germline V gene has CDR1 SGHRS and CDR2 YFSETQ. The CDR3 extends over 15 amino acids. Between the trimmed V and J ends, which lost 0 bases and 4 bases, there was a span of 13 bases. CDR3 DNA sequence: TGCGCCAGCAGCTTGGTTCAGGGTGATGGCACTGAAGCTTTCTTT. It yields the protein CASSLVQGDGTEAFF.

The CDR3 DNA sequence: TGTGCCAGTAGTATAGATGGACCGAATGATAGCAATCAGCCCCAGCATTTT. This translates into CASSIDGPNDSNQPQHF. The genes are TRBV19 and TRBJ1-5; D remains ambiguous. Trimming shortened V by 0 bases and J by 0 bases, and 12 bases separated the two germline ends. The CDR3 length is 17 residues. CDR1 is LNHDA, CDR2 SQIVND, per germline (reference sequence).

The CDR3 DNA reads TGCGCCAGCAGTGATGAGGGACAGGCTGATGGCTACACCTTC. Its protein product is CASSDEGQADGYTF. The chain joins TRBV10-2 to TRBJ1-2; 8 bases are a match to TRBD1. CDR1 and CDR2 (germline): WSHSY, SAAADI. This CDR3 has 14 amino acids. After removal of 3 bases from V and 6 bases from J, the junction contained 6 bases not matched to a gene.

The V call is TRBV7-8, the J call TRBJ2-1; D remains unclear. Germline-derived CDR1 and CDR2 are SGHVS and FQNEAQ. This CDR3 is built from 14 residues. V was shortened by 7 bases and J by 0 bases, with 10 bases between the two germline ends. The CDR3 reads CASNSPSSYNEQFF. CDR3 coding DNA: TGTGCCAGCAACTCACCGAGCTCCTACAATGAGCAGTTCTTC.

The chain carries TRBV25-1 and TRBJ2-7; TRBD1 matches 9 bases. The CDR3 contains 15 residues. Germline CDR1 MGHDK, CDR2 SYGVNS. V lost 6 bases, J lost 5 bases, and 11 bases stayed unmatched. CDR3 loop: CASSGTGQGNHEQYF. For the CDR3, the DNA is TGTGCCAGCAGCGGAACGGGACAGGGTAACCACGAGCAGTACTTC.

The rearrangement uses TRBV30 and TRBJ1-2; weak D call: TRBD1 (5 bases). There are 15 residues in the CDR3. The V and J ends lost 3 bases and 5 bases respectively, with 19 bases between them. Germline V gives CDR1 GTSNPN, CDR2 SVGIG (reference sequence). CDR3 amino acids: CAWRALGGSSYGYTF. As DNA, the CDR3 is TGTGCCTGGAGGGCCCTGGGGGGGTCCTCATATGGCTACACCTTC. The full variable domain, completed using reference TRBV30 and TRBJ1-2, is SQTIHQWPATLVQPVGSPLSLECTVEGTSNPNLYWYRQAAGRGLQLLFYSVGIGQISSEVPQNLSASRPQDRQFILSSKKLLLSDSGFYLCAWRALGGSSYGYTFGSGTRLTVV.

V usage is TRBV2 and J usage is TRBJ1-2, with 11 bases lining up with TRBD1. The CDR3 is made up of 15 amino acids. CDR1 and CDR2 (germline): SNHLY, FYNNEI. Trimming removed 4 bases from V and 8 bases from J; junction bases left unmatched: 9. DNA of the CDR3: TGTGCCAGCAGTGCCTGGACAGGGGGCGCCGACGGCTACACCTTC. It encodes CASSAWTGGADGYTF.

The rearrangement joins TRBV7-6 to TRBJ2-2, with D possibly TRBD2 on 6 matching bases. The V gene's germline CDR1 is SGHVS and CDR2 FNYEAQ. The CDR3 is 15 amino acids. Between the trimmed V and J ends, which lost 5 bases and 1 base, there was a span of 11 bases. The CDR3 sequence is CASSPGTVNTGELFF. CDR3 DNA: TGTGCCAGCAGCCCTGGGACTGTGAACACCGGGGAGCTGTTTTTT.

This clone was observed a few times. The chain has TRBV5-5 and TRBJ1-5; D gene unclear. The germline CDR1 and CDR2 sequences are SGHKS and YYEKEE (reference sequence). V lost 0 bases to trimming and J lost 1 base, with 11 bases between them. The CDR3 consists of 16 residues. The chain's CDR3 is CASSLGSGMSNQPQHF. The CDR3 nucleotides are TGTGCCAGCAGCTTGGGATCGGGTATGAGCAATCAGCCCCAGCATTTT.

The sample holds one count of this clone. The rearrangement joins TRBV7-8 to TRBJ1-1; the match to TRBD1 covers 7 bases. V lost 7 bases, J lost 0 bases, and 8 bases stayed unmatched. The CDR3 totals 15 residues. Germline loops: CDR1 SGHVS, CDR2 FQNEAQ. Written as DNA, the CDR3 is TGTGCCAGCAACACGCAGGGGGTAATGAACACTGAAGCTTTCTTT. Translated, it gives CASNTQGVMNTEAFF. The variable domain in full, with the rest retrieved from reference TRBV7-8 and TRBJ1-1, is GAGVSQSPRYKVAKRGQDVALRCDPISGHVSLFWYQQALGQGPEFLTYFQNEAQLDKSGLPSDRFFAERPEGSVSTLKIQRTQQEDSAVYLCASNTQGVMNTEAFFGQGTRLTVV.

The chain is built from TRBV7-2 and TRBJ2-7, with 9 bases that match TRBD2. Germline V gene sequence: CDR1 SGHTA, CDR2 FQGNSA. This CDR3 has 13 residues. V trimming: 5 bases; J trimming: 5 bases; junction bases outside the gene matches: 4. The CDR3 nucleotides are TGTGCCAGCAGCGTCTTAGCGGGAGACGAGCAGTACTTC. Residues: CASSVLAGDEQYF.

This chain connects TRBV30 to TRBJ1-1; D might be TRBD1 (5 bases). The germline V gene encodes CDR1 GTSNPN and CDR2 SVGIG (reference sequence). The length of the CDR3 is 14 residues. V was clipped by 0 bases and J by 4 bases, with 12 bases between them. The CDR3 spells CAWSVLRGGTEAFF. The CDR3, as DNA: TGTGCCTGGAGTGTTTTGAGGGGAGGCACTGAAGCTTTCTTT.